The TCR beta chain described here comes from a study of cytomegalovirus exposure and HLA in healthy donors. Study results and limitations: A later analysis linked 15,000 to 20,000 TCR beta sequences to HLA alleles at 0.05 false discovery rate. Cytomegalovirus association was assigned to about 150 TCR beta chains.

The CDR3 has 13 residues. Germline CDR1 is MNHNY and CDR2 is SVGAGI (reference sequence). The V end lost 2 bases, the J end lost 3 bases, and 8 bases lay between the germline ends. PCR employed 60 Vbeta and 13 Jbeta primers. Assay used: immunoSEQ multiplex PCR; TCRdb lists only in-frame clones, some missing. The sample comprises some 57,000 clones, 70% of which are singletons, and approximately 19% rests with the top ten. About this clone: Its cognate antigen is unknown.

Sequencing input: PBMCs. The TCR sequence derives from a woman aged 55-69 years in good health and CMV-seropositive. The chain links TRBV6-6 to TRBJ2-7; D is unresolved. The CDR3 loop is CASSYGGFYEQYF. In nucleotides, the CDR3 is TGTGCCAGCAGTTACGGCGGTTTCTACGAGCAGTACTTC.